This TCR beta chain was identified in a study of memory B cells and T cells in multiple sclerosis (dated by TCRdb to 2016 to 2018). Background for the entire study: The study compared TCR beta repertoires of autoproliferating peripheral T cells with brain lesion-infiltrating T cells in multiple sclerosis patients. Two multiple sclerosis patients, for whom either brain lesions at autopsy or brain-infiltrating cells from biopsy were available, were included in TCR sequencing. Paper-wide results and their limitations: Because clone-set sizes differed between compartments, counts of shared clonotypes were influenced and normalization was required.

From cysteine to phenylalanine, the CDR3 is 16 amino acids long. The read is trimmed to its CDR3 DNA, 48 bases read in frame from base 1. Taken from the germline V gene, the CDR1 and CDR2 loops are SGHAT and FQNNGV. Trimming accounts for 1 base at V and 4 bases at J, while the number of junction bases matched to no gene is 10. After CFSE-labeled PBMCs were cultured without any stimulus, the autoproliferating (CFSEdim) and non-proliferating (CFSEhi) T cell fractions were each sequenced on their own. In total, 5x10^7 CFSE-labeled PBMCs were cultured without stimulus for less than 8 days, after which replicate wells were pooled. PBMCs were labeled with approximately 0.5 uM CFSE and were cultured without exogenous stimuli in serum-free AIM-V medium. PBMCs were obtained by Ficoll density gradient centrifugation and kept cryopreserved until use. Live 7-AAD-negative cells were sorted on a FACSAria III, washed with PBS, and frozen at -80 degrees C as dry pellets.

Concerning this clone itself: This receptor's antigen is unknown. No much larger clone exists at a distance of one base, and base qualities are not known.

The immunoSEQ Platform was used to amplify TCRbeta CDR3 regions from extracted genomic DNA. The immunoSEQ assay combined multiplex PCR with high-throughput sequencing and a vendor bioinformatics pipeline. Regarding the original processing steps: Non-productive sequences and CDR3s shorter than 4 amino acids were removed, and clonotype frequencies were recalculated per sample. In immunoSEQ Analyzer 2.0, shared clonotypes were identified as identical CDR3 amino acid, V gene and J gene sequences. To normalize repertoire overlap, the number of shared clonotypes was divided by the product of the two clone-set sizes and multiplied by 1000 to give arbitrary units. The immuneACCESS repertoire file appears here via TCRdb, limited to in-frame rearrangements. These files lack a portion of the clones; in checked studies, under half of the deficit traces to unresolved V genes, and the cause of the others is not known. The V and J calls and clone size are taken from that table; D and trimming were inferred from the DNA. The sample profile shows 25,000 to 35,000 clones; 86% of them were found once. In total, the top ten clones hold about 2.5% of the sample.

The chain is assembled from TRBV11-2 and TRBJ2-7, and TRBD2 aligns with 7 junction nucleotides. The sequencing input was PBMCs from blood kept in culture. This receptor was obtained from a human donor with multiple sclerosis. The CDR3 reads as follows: CASSLGTGTILYEQYF. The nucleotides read TGTGCCAGCAGCTTAGGTACCGGGACTATCCTATACGAGCAGTACTTC. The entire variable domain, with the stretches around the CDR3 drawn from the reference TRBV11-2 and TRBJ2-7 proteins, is EAGVAQSPRYKIIEKRQSVAFWCNPISGHATLYWYQQILGQGPKLLIQFQNNGVVDDSQLPKDRFSAERLKGVDSTLKIQPAKLEDSAVYLCASSLGTGTILYEQYFGPGTRLTVT.